This T cell receptor beta chain was recovered during a study of early T cells in non-severe SARS-CoV-2 infection. On the study more broadly: Bulk RNA taken from unsorted whole blood was sequenced, leaving chains unpaired. Study-level results: Anti-spike CD8 responses were favored by VDJdb matching, which missed private and CD4 specificities.

Unique molecular identifiers tagged individual cDNA molecules. MiXCR was run by TCRdb on the 5' RACE reads, yielding one entry per CDR3 protein. Of over 85,000 distinct CDR3 sequences listed, around 13% were seen once; the top ten hold 6.2%. This clonotype was picked up a small number of times. Its antigen is undetermined. This sequence was found in an adult who was a healthcare worker with PCR-confirmed SARS-CoV-2 infection or an uninfected control (not recorded which). Sequencing input: whole blood.

CDR3 region: CASSLRGGDQPQHF. The CDR3 nucleotides are TGTGCCAGCAGCTTAAGGGGAGGGGATCAGCCCCAGCATTTT. The gene calls are TRBV7-2 and TRBJ1-5, with D maybe TRBD1 (5 bases). The CDR3 length is 14 residues. V was trimmed by 2 bases and J by 5 bases, leaving 10 bases between them. Germline lookup yields CDR1 SGHTA and CDR2 FQGNSA.